The clone carrying this T cell receptor beta chain was counted only a few times. Its antigen is unidentified. The data derive from a study of blood T cells in healthy people across ages. Individuals who donated were healthy Caucasians from Russia aged roughly 6 to 95. The CDR3 covers 13 residues. The germline CDR1 and CDR2 sequences are SGHRS and YFSETQ. V lost 7 bases to trimming and J lost 11 bases, with 21 bases between them. The second PCR ran about 6 to 12 cycles with a sample-barcoded 5' primer and J-beta primers. TCRdb independently ran MiXCR on the 5' RACE reads; one entry per CDR3 protein. The profile shows approximately 680,000 distinct CDR3 sequences, about 32% of them singletons. Study results and limitations: It was not known whether donors were CMV positive (a possible confounder of expanded clonotype changes). The recorded TCR beta diversity per million T cells decreased in a roughly linear manner with age.

This clonotype originated in a woman aged 80 or over in good health. This chain links TRBV5-1 with TRBJ1-1; D remains unclear. Sequences were obtained from blood. The CDR3 region has the DNA TGCGCCAGCGCCATGGAAGGTGCTGGCGTGGCTTTCTTT. Its translation is CASAMEGAGVAFF.